The T cell receptor (beta chain) described here comes from a study of blood T cells in healthy people across ages. Study-level findings and limits: In older individuals, TCR beta diversity per million T cells was lower, falling roughly linearly with age.

Germline values: CDR1 DFQATT, CDR2 SNEGSKA (reference sequence). The CDR3 extends over 11 amino acids. Between the trimmed V and J ends, which lost 6 bases and 5 bases, there was a span of 10 bases. Comments on this clonotype: The antigen remains undetermined.

With a J-beta primer mix and a sample-barcoded 5' primer, a second PCR ran roughly 6 to 11 cycles. TCRdb ran MiXCR on the 5' RACE reads and lists one entry per CDR3 protein. This table has over 1,500,000 distinct CDR3 sequences, roughly 50% appearing once. Healthy Caucasian individuals from Russia aged about 6 to 90 were enrolled as donors. Researchers collected about 9.7 milliliters of peripheral blood from every single donor. The extraction recovered at least 5 micrograms of total RNA per sample. This sequence was found in a woman aged 40 to 50 in good health. The specimen sequenced was blood. The V call is TRBV20-1, the J call TRBJ1-1; D gene uncertain. This chain's CDR3 is CSAAGSTEAFF. DNA for the CDR3: TGCAGTGCAGCAGGAAGTACTGAAGCTTTCTTT.